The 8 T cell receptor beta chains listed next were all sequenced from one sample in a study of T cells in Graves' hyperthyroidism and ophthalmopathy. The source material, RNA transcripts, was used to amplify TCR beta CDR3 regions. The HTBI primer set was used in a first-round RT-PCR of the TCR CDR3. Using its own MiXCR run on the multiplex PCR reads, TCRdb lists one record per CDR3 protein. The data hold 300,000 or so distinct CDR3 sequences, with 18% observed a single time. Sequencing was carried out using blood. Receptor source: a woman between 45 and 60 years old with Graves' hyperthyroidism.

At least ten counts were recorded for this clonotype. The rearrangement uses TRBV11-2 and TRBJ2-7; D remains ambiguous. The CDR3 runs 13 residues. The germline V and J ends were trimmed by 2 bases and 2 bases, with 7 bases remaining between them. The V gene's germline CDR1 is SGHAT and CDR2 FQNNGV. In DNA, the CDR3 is TGTGCCAGCAGCTTAACCTCCGCCTACGAGCAGTACGTC. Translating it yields CASSLTSAYEQYV.

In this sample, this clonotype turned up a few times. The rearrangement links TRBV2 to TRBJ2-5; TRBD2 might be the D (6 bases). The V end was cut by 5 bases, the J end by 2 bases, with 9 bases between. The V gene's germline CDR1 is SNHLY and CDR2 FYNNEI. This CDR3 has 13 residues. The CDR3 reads CASSRDLQETQYF. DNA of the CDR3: TGTGCCAGCAGTAGGGACTTACAAGAGACCCAGTACTTC.

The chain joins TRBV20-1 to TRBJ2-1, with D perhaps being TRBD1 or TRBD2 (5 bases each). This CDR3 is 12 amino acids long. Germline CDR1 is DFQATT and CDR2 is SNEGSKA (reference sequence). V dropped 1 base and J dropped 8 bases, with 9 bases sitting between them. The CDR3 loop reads CSARGGFDEQFF. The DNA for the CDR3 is TGCAGTGCTAGAGGGGGGTTCGATGAGCAGTTCTTC.

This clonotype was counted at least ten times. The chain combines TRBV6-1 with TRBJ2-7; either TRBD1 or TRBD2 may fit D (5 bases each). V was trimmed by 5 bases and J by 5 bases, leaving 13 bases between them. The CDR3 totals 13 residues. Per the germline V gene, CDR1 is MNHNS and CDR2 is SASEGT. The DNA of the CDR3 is TGTGCCAGCAGTCGGGACGGAAGGAACGAGCAGTACGTC. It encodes CASSRDGRNEQYV.

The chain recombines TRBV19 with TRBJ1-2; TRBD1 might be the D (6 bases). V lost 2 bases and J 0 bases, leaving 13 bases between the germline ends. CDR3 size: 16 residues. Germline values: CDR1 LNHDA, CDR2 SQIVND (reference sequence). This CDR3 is CASSILRDTSNYGYTF. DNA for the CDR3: TGTGCCAGTAGTATACTACGGGACACCTCTAACTATGGCTACACCTTC.

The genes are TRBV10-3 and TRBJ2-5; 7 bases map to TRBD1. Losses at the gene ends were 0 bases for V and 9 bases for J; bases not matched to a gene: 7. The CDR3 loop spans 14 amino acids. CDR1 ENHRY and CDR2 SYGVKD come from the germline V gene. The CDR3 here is CAISESGGPAAQYF. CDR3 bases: TGTGCCATCAGTGAGTCAGGGGGCCCCGCGGCCCAGTACTTC.

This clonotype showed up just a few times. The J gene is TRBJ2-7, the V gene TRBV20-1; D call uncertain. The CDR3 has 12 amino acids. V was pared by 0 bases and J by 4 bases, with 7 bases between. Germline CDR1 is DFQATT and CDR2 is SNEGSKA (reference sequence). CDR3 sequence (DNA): TGCAGTGCTAGAGAAAACGGGTACGAGCAGTACTTC. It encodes CSARENGYEQYF.

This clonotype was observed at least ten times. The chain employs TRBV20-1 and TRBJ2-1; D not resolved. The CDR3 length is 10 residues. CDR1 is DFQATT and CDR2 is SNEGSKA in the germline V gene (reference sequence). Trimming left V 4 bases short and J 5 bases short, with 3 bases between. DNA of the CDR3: TGCAGTGCTATCAACAATGAGCAGTTCTTC. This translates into CSAINNEQFF.